The 28 T cell receptor beta chains listed next were all sequenced from one sample in a study of pediatric ulcerative colitis. Here immunoSEQ multiplex PCR was the method, and the copy in TCRdb shows in-frame clones only, minus some. The sample has some 25,000 clones; approximately 71% are singletons. During colonoscopy, one to two rectal pinch biopsies were collected. The source material was gut tissue. Receptor source: a boy aged 5-17 years with severe ulcerative colitis.

V usage is TRBV6-5 and J usage is TRBJ2-7; no firm D call. The V end lost 5 bases, the J end lost 4 bases, and 9 bases lay between the germline ends. Germline V lookup: CDR1 MNHEY, CDR2 SVGAGI. This CDR3 has 12 residues. CDR3 loop: CASSVQSYEQYF. The CDR3 nucleotides are TGTGCCAGCAGTGTACAGTCATACGAGCAGTACTTC.

In DNA, the CDR3 is TGTGCCTGGAGCTACAGCCGTACAGGCATTATGAACACTGAAGCTTTCTTT. This gives the protein CAWSYSRTGIMNTEAFF. The chain recombines TRBV30 with TRBJ1-1; perhaps TRBD1 as D (5 bases). Germline loops: CDR1 GTSNPN, CDR2 SVGIG (reference sequence). V lost 3 bases to trimming and J lost 0 bases, with 20 bases between them. The CDR3 has 17 residues.

The J gene is TRBJ2-5, the V gene TRBV6-6; 8 nucleotides agree with TRBD2. V shed 6 bases and J 5 bases; nucleotides not matched to a gene: 5. The length of the CDR3 is 13 residues. Germline V gene data show CDR1 as MNHNY and CDR2 as SVGAGI (reference sequence). This chain's CDR3 is CASRSGSRETQYF. For the CDR3, the DNA is TGTGCCAGCAGGAGCGGGAGTAGGGAGACCCAGTACTTC.

In this sample, this clone turned up once. The V and J genes are TRBV5-1 and TRBJ1-3; unclear D gene. V was trimmed by 3 bases and J by 0 bases, leaving 22 bases between them. In germline, CDR1 is SGHRS, CDR2 YFSETQ. The CDR3 spans 19 residues. In DNA, the CDR3 is TGCGCCAGCAGCTCCAAACCTAAACAGTCGCCCAACTCTGGAAACACCATATATTTT. Amino acid sequence: CASSSKPKQSPNSGNTIYF.

The count of this clone is one. The V call is TRBV5-1, the J call TRBJ2-5; 9 positions match TRBD1. J lost 4 bases, V lost 4 bases, and 5 bases had no gene match. The CDR3 length is 14 residues. CDR1 SGHRS and CDR2 YFSETQ come from the germline V gene. The CDR3 DNA follows: TGCGCCAGCAGCGTCCTGACAGGGGGAGAGACCCAGTACTTC. It yields the protein CASSVLTGGETQYF.

The chain employs TRBV9 and TRBJ2-5; 9 bases fit TRBD2. Losses at the gene ends were 4 bases for V and 11 bases for J; bases not matched to a gene: 15. The CDR3 length is 15 residues. The germline V gene encodes CDR1 SGDLS and CDR2 YYNGEE. CDR3: CASSQASGLASEQYF. In nucleotides, the CDR3 is TGTGCCAGCAGCCAAGCATCGGGACTAGCAAGTGAGCAGTACTTC. The full variable domain, in which reference TRBV9 and TRBJ2-5 provide the parts outside the CDR3, is DSGVTQTPKHLITATGQRVTLRCSPRSGDLSVYWYQQSLDQGLQFLIQYYNGEERAKGNILERFSAQQFPDLHSELNLSSLELGDSALYFCASSQASGLASEQYFGPGTRLLVL.

This clone was counted between two and nine times. The chain has TRBV6-1 and TRBJ1-5; 8 nucleotides agree with TRBD1. Germline V gene sequence: CDR1 MNHNS, CDR2 SASEGT. CDR3 length: 16 residues. With V trimmed by 0 bases and J by 2 bases, 3 bases remained unmatched. For the CDR3, the DNA is TGTGCCAGCAGTGAAGCTCCGGGACAGGGCAATCAGCCCCAGCATTTT. Its translation: CASSEAPGQGNQPQHF.

This clone was detected only once. This rearrangement joins TRBV20-1 to TRBJ1-2, with D unresolved. CDR3 length: 9 residues. V was cut by 4 bases and J by 8 bases, with 5 bases left in between. The germline CDR1 and CDR2 sequences are DFQATT and SNEGSKA (reference sequence). The CDR3 sequence is CSAIAGYTF. The DNA for the CDR3 is TGCAGTGCTATCGCGGGCTACACCTTC.

The genes are TRBV6-5 and TRBJ1-3, with D possibly matching TRBD1 (5 bases). Germline V gene lookup returns CDR1 MNHEY and CDR2 SVGAGI. V lost 2 bases and J 4 bases, leaving 6 bases between the germline ends. There are 13 residues in the CDR3. The CDR3 reads CASSYRGGNTIYF. The CDR3 region has the DNA TGTGCCAGCAGTTACAGGGGAGGAAACACCATATATTTT.

The chain uses TRBV6-6 and TRBJ1-2, with D uncertain. V was cut by 5 bases and J by 5 bases, with 6 bases left in between. From germline, CDR1 is MNHNY and CDR2 SVGAGI (reference sequence). The CDR3 has 11 residues. The CDR3 loop is CASSHPYGYTF. The CDR3 DNA sequence: TGTGCCAGCAGTCACCCTTATGGCTACACCTTC.

The genes are TRBV5-6 and TRBJ1-4; TRBD1 might be the D (5 bases). The CDR3 covers 15 residues. V was trimmed by 4 bases and J by 7 bases, leaving 17 bases between them. Germline V CDR1 and CDR2: SGHDT, YYEEEE. This CDR3 reads CASSLQTFGGEKLFF. For the CDR3, the DNA is TGTGCCAGCAGCCTCCAGACATTCGGGGGTGAAAAACTGTTTTTT.

In this sample, this clone turned up a few times. The chain is built from TRBV7-9 and TRBJ1-3, with 8 bases that match TRBD1. In germline, CDR1 is SEHNR, CDR2 FQNEAQ (reference sequence). The CDR3 loop spans 15 amino acids. V dropped 4 bases and J dropped 0; count of bases not matched to a gene: 2. This chain's CDR3 is CASSYTGGSGNTIYF. The CDR3 DNA reads as TGTGCCAGCAGCTACACAGGGGGCTCTGGAAACACCATATATTTT.

CDR3 in DNA: TGTGCCAGCAGCTTTACCCATCGACGGGAATATGGCTACACCTTC. Its protein product is CASSFTHRREYGYTF. The V call is TRBV7-2, the J call TRBJ1-2, with D uncertain. V lost 3 bases and J 5 bases, leaving 16 bases between the germline ends. The CDR3 is made up of 15 amino acids. CDR1 and CDR2 from the germline V gene are SGHTA and FQGNSA. The full variable domain, its missing parts supplied by reference TRBV7-2 and TRBJ1-2, is GAGVSQSPSNKVTEKGKDVELRCDPISGHTALYWYRQSLGQGLEFLIYFQGNSAPDKSGLPSDRFSAERTGGSVSTLTIQRTQQEDSAVYLCASSFTHRREYGYTFGSGTRLTVV.

The V gene is TRBV2, the J gene TRBJ2-7, with TRBD1 matching over 10 bases. The CDR3 spans 15 residues. V shed 6 bases, J shed 5 bases, and the junction held 10 bases outside the gene matches. CDR1 is SNHLY, CDR2 FYNNEI, per germline. CDR3 loop: CASRDGTGASDEQYF. The CDR3 DNA follows: TGTGCCAGCAGAGATGGGACAGGGGCGTCTGACGAGCAGTACTTC.

A remark on this clone: One end of the junction varies from germline; a read error may be responsible. Within the sample, other DNA sequences also encode this same CDR3. The chain couples TRBV30 to TRBJ2-5; D is possibly TRBD2 (5 bases). The CDR3 consists of 14 residues. Germline-derived CDR1 and CDR2 are GTSNPN and SVGIG (reference sequence). The CDR3 loop reads CAWSQSSSRETQYF. Here the CDR3 DNA reads TGTGCCTGGAGTCAGTCTAGCTCTAGGGAGACCCAATACTTC.

This clone is judged medium-sized. The chain is built from TRBV29-1 and TRBJ1-1, with D uncertain. The CDR3 contains 13 residues. Germline CDR1 is SQVTM and CDR2 is ANQGSEA. The V gene lost 4 bases and the J gene lost 1 base, with 10 bases spanning the gap. DNA of the CDR3: TGCAGCGTTGCTTCCGTCCAGAACACTGAAGCTTTCTTT. It translates to CSVASVQNTEAFF.

The gene calls are TRBV6-4 and TRBJ2-3; the match to TRBD1 covers 12 bases. Germline V lookup: CDR1 MRHNA, CDR2 SNTAGT. This CDR3 is built from 16 residues. The trim removed 0 bases at V and 4 bases at J, leaving 2 bases unmatched. The CDR3 protein is CASSDSGTGGADTQYF. The CDR3 DNA reads TGTGCCAGCAGTGACTCCGGGACAGGGGGCGCAGATACGCAGTATTTT.

The rearrangement links TRBV5-8 to TRBJ1-3; TRBD1 matches at 9 bases. CDR1 SGHTS and CDR2 YDEGEE come from the germline V gene. The CDR3 length is 15 residues. V was clipped by 6 bases and J by 0 bases; unmatched bases: 4. CDR3 in amino acids: CASIKTGGSGNTIYF. The CDR3 DNA follows: TGTGCCAGCATCAAGACAGGGGGCTCTGGAAACACCATATATTTT.

V usage is TRBV25-1 and J usage is TRBJ1-4; D not resolved. V lost 6 bases and J lost 7, with 12 bases in between. The CDR3 covers 13 residues. Per the germline V gene, CDR1 is MGHDK and CDR2 is SYGVNS. As DNA, the CDR3 is TGTGCCAGCAGCCTAGTGCGAAGTGAAAAACTGTTTTTT. The encoded protein is CASSLVRSEKLFF.

CDR3 loop: CASSLSWAQRGYTF. In DNA form, the CDR3 reads TGTGCCAGCAGTTTATCATGGGCGCAGAGGGGCTACACCTTC. V gene TRBV6-1 combines with J gene TRBJ1-2, with no clear D. V was clipped by 5 bases and J by 8 bases, with 18 bases between them. CDR1 is MNHNS, CDR2 SASEGT, per germline. The CDR3 loop spans 14 amino acids.

The sample holds a few counts of this clone. V and J are TRBV11-1 and TRBJ1-1; D is unclear. This CDR3 comprises 11 residues. Trimming shortened V by 1 base and J by 7 bases, and 4 bases separated the two germline ends. Germline CDR1 and CDR2: SGHAT and FQDESV (reference sequence). The CDR3 loop reads CASSLGIEAFF. DNA for the CDR3: TGTGCCAGCAGCTTAGGGATTGAAGCTTTCTTT.

The V call is TRBV9, the J call TRBJ1-3; no clear D gene. V was pared by 0 bases and J by 4 bases, with 5 bases between. The CDR3 is made up of 13 amino acids. Germline V gene lookup returns CDR1 SGDLS and CDR2 YYNGEE. The CDR3 protein is CASSVGGGNTIYF. CDR3 DNA sequence: TGTGCCAGCAGCGTAGGTGGGGGAAACACCATATATTTT.

This clone was recorded once. The chain uses TRBV5-4 and TRBJ2-4; 11 bases line up with TRBD2. This CDR3 region has 16 residues. Trimming cost V 3 bases and J 2 bases; bases outside gene matches: 4. Germline values: CDR1 SGHNT, CDR2 YYREEE (reference sequence). DNA of the CDR3: TGTGCCAGCAGCTCCGCTAGCGGGAGGACCAAAAACATTCAGTACTTC. Protein sequence: CASSSASGRTKNIQYF.

This clone was found once. The V gene is TRBV9, the J gene TRBJ2-7; D perhaps matches TRBD2 (6 bases). The germline V gene has CDR1 SGDLS and CDR2 YYNGEE. This CDR3 contains 16 residues. V lost 4 bases and J lost 3, with 20 bases in between. The CDR3 is CASSSSQWAGSYEQYF. The CDR3 DNA reads as TGTGCCAGCAGCTCCTCCCAATGGGCGGGGAGCTACGAGCAGTACTTC.

This sequence joins TRBV7-2 and TRBJ2-4; 15 positions agree with TRBD2. The germline V gene encodes CDR1 SGHTA and CDR2 FQGNSA. V shed 4 bases, J shed 1 base, and the junction held 5 bases outside the gene matches. This CDR3 region has 18 residues. The CDR3 bases are TGTGCCAGCAGCTCAGGACTAGCGGGAGGGCGGGCCAAAAACATTCAGTACTTC. Its translation: CASSSGLAGGRAKNIQYF.

This clone was recorded once. The CDR3 nucleotides read TGTGCCAGCAGTGAAGGGCGGGCTAACTATGGCTACACCTTC. Translation gives CASSEGRANYGYTF. The V call is TRBV6-5, the J call TRBJ1-2; D is ambiguous. Germline V CDR1 and CDR2: MNHEY, SVGAGI. The germline V and J ends were trimmed by 5 bases and 0 bases, with 10 bases remaining between them. The CDR3 sequence is 14 residues long.

For the CDR3, the DNA is TGTGCCAGCAGCTTGGCCGCCCGAACCTACGAGCAGTACTTC. This gives the protein CASSLAARTYEQYF. This sequence joins TRBV5-6 and TRBJ2-7; no firm D call. The CDR3 has 14 residues. V was clipped by 0 bases and J by 2 bases, with 9 bases between them. Per the germline V gene, CDR1 is SGHDT and CDR2 is YYEEEE.

The chain combines TRBV19 with TRBJ2-7; 10 positions agree with TRBD2. This CDR3 is 14 amino acids long. CDR1 and CDR2 (germline): LNHDA, SQIVND (reference sequence). Germline trimming cut 2 bases from V and 4 bases from J; bases unmatched to any gene: 2. The CDR3 sequence is CASSISGRAYEQYF. CDR3 DNA sequence: TGTGCCAGTAGTATAAGCGGGAGGGCTTACGAGCAGTACTTC.